This T cell receptor (beta chain) was sequenced for a study of blood T cell repertoires in COVID-19. About the research overall: Donors in the United States, Italy and Spain gave samples during acute or convalescent COVID-19. In each case, the material was cDNA or gDNA derived from T cells, B-cell-depleted T cells, or PBMCs.

In the original analysis: Estimation of nucleated cell counts was performed using reference gene primer amplification. TCRdb's copy holds only in-frame clones and misses some; the assay was immunoSEQ multiplex PCR. The DNA gave D and trimming, while V, J and clone size come from that table. Among under 85,000 clones listed, approximately 80% were seen once. The length of the CDR3 is 15 residues. V was trimmed by 7 bases and J by 3 bases, leaving 19 bases between them. Germline V gene data show CDR1 as MDHEN and CDR2 as SYDVKM. Seattle researchers signed up patients amid active infection and tracked them longitudinally. The table lists this clone with a count of one.

The chain has TRBV28 and TRBJ2-7, with a possible D match to TRBD1 (6 bases). The sample comprised peripheral blood. This sequence originates from a man younger than 45 with COVID-19, enrolled during active disease. The CDR3 loop is CASKPAGTTLYEQYF. The CDR3, as DNA: TGTGCCAGCAAACCCGCCGGGACAACCCTCTACGAGCAGTACTTC.